This T cell receptor (beta chain) was sequenced for a study of post-analysis software for immune sequencing data (dated by TCRdb to the mid-2010s). Study-level background: Relapsing-remitting, secondary progressive and progressive-relapsing multiple sclerosis were recorded as disease courses, and subtype annotation was lacking for some patients. The multiple sclerosis patient repertoires were compared with more than 10 previously published healthy control repertoires from donors aged about 6 to 26 years. A subset of samples was prepared in parallel using single-end sample barcoding, then pooled and co-amplified after Illumina adapter ligation. Broader findings and caveats from the paper: Strong co-clustering of samples prepared in the same batch was shown by direct clustering with F measure, prompting a batch-effect correction. Compared with controls, multiple sclerosis patients had significantly lower normalized Chao1 diversity, a finding suggesting substantial peripheral T-cell clonal expansion. The multiple sclerosis patient group was slightly younger than the control group. Patients showed significantly higher frequencies than controls for about five TRBV segments, among them TRBV5-6, TRBV5-1 and TRBV20-1.

To demonstrate the VDJtools post-analysis software, TCR beta repertoires were profiled from the peripheral blood of over ten young patients with multiple sclerosis. The patients with multiple sclerosis were children and adolescents between roughly 6 and 16 years of age. Remarks on this clonotype: Its antigen has not been determined. No per-base quality is available; no much larger clone lies one base away.

To prepare the library, PCR was applied. The run used an Illumina HiSeq 2500. To reduce PCR and sequencing biases, unique molecular identifiers were built into the TCR beta cDNA libraries. Approximately 500,000 cDNA molecules were obtained per 1 to 10 million input T cells, so each molecule approximated one T cell. Patient libraries were prepared and sequenced with the same protocol used for the earlier healthy control dataset. Samples belonging to the same batch were prepared together, multiplexed and sequenced on a shared HiSeq lane. The authors processed their data as follows. MIGEC was used to process the raw barcoded reads, and molecular identifier groups with only a single read were discarded before consensus assembly and CDR3 extraction. Clonotype tables were post-analysed with VDJtools, normalizing diversity by down-sampling all datasets to the smallest sample size. To correct batch-related cross-sample contamination, repertoire overlap clustering matched CDR3 amino acid sequences but not nucleotide sequences. TCRdb's own reprocessing of the public reads used fastp at Q25 and MiXCR and kept productive beta chains. For every CDR3 protein sequence, its rows merge into one entry that carries the most common genes and DNA. In this record, the V and J calls reflect TCRdb's handling and not the investigators' own analysis. Counted in this sample were approximately 460,000 distinct CDR3 sequences; around 40% of them appeared once. The top ten constitute around 10% of the sample.

Sequences SGDLS (CDR1) and YYNGEE (CDR2) are obtained from the germline V gene. A distance of 12 bases separates the germline ends of V and J, which lose 0 bases and 6 bases respectively. The cysteine opens and the phenylalanine closes a CDR3 of 15 amino acids. Only CDR3 DNA remains: 45 bases, in frame from the first base. Sequenced sample: blood. The rearranged chain carries TRBV9 and TRBJ1-4, and perhaps TRBD1 as D gene, on 6 matching bases. The TCR sequence derives from a girl between 5 and 17 years old with multiple sclerosis. The CDR3 protein: CASSVDGGQDEKLFF. The sequenced DNA is TGTGCCAGCAGCGTAGACGGGGGGCAGGATGAAAAACTGTTTTTT.